The 15 T cell receptor beta chains below come from one sample, sequenced in a study of T-cell memory formation after mild COVID-19. TCRdb itself ran the 5' RACE reads through MiXCR, one entry per CDR3 protein. The table shows some 160,000 distinct CDR3 sequences, with about a third occurring only once. The sample taken for sequencing was PBMCs or a T cell subset sorted from them (not recorded which). These receptors all come from an adult woman who had mild COVID-19 (a few samples of this study predate the infection). Cell type and time point are not known.

This clonotype came up a few times. V gene TRBV10-3 combines with J gene TRBJ2-4; D gene uncertain. Germline V gene data show CDR1 as ENHRY and CDR2 as SYGVKD. CDR3 length equals 11 residues. V gave up 10 bases and J gave up 6 bases, with 10 bases separating them. CDR3 region: CATAATNIQYF. DNA for the CDR3: TGTGCCACCGCGGCGACAAACATTCAGTACTTC.

The V call is TRBV7-8, the J call TRBJ2-3; D ambiguous. Germline-derived CDR1 and CDR2 are SGHVS and FQNEAQ. This CDR3 has 13 residues. The germline V and J ends were trimmed by 4 bases and 2 bases, with 7 bases remaining between them. The CDR3 nucleotides are TGTGCCAGCAGCTCAGCAGTCACAGATACGCAGTATTTT. This sequence encodes CASSSAVTDTQYF.

The chain couples TRBV28 to TRBJ2-7; 8 bases line up with TRBD1. With 3 bases clipped from V and 4 bases from J, the junction kept 14 bases outside the gene matches. Germline V gene lookup returns CDR1 MDHEN and CDR2 SYDVKM. The CDR3 totals 17 residues. CDR3 sequence reads: CASSLNLRDRSRYEQYF. CDR3 coding DNA: TGTGCCAGCAGTTTGAACCTCCGGGACAGGAGTCGATACGAGCAGTACTTC.

This clonotype was seen more than once but under ten times. This chain connects TRBV12-2 to TRBJ2-7; TRBD2 is the table's D call and was not checked against the DNA. TRBV12-2 is an annotated pseudogene. There are 23 residues in the CDR3. CDR3 sequence reads: CASHNLTMKTSGSLLITSYEQYF. Written as DNA, the CDR3 is TGTGCAAGTCACAACTTAACTATGAAGACTAGCGGGAGTCTCCTTATTACCTCCTACGAGCAGTACTTC.

The rearrangement uses TRBV24-1 and TRBJ1-2; D is ambiguous. Germline V gives CDR1 KGHDR, CDR2 SFDVKD. V lost 1 base, J lost 8 bases, and 10 bases lay in between. CDR3 length: 13 residues. CDR3 amino acids: CATSDFGVEGYTF. As DNA, the CDR3 is TGTGCCACCAGTGATTTCGGGGTTGAAGGCTACACCTTC.

The chain recombines TRBV2 with TRBJ1-2; D is undetermined. The V gene lost 6 bases and the J gene lost 2 bases, with 10 bases spanning the gap. The germline V gene has CDR1 SNHLY and CDR2 FYNNEI. This CDR3 contains 13 residues. The CDR3 spells CASSTEINYGYTF. As DNA, the CDR3 is TGTGCCAGCAGCACAGAGATCAACTATGGCTACACCTTC.

The chain couples TRBV14 to TRBJ2-1; 9 positions match TRBD2. Germline CDR1 and CDR2: SGHDN and FVKESK. V dropped 10 bases and J dropped 4; count of bases not matched to a gene: 5. This CDR3 contains 13 residues. DNA for the CDR3: TGTGCCACTAGCGGGGACTTATACAATGAGCAGTTCTTC. Amino acids: CATSGDLYNEQFF.

V gene TRBV5-1 combines with J gene TRBJ2-7, with D unclear. Germline loops: CDR1 SGHRS, CDR2 YFSETQ. The CDR3 is 14 amino acids. V was clipped by 0 bases and J by 3 bases, with 10 bases between them. CDR3 DNA sequence: TGCGCCAGCAGCTTGGTGGAGACCAACTACGAGCAGTACTTC. Protein: CASSLVETNYEQYF.

The CDR3 sequence is CATSRLRQGSALNYGYTF. CDR3 nucleotide sequence: TGTGCCACCAGCAGACTTAGACAGGGGTCTGCCCTAAACTATGGCTACACCTTC. The chain joins TRBV15 to TRBJ1-2; 8 nucleotides agree with TRBD1. The CDR3 consists of 18 residues. V lost 2 bases to trimming and J lost 2 bases; unmatched junction nucleotides: 13. CDR1 is LNHNV and CDR2 is YYDKDF in the germline V gene (reference sequence).

Ten or more counts support this clonotype. V is TRBV7-2 and J is TRBJ1-4; D possibly corresponds to TRBD1 (5 bases). Deletions cut 4 bases from V and 1 base from J, with 13 bases between. The germline CDR1 and CDR2 sequences are SGHTA and FQGNSA. There are 16 residues in the CDR3. Here the CDR3 reads CASSWSSGGTNEKLFF. The CDR3 DNA follows: TGTGCCAGCAGCTGGAGCTCGGGGGGAACTAATGAAAAACTGTTTTTT.

The rearrangement uses TRBV2 and TRBJ2-3; D perhaps matches TRBD2 (7 bases). Deletions cut 8 bases from V and 0 bases from J, with 18 bases between. The CDR3 sequence is 16 residues long. Germline V lookup: CDR1 SNHLY, CDR2 FYNNEI. The CDR3 is CASVRRGGMSTDTQYF. CDR3 DNA sequence: TGTGCCAGCGTGCGTAGGGGGGGCATGAGCACAGATACGCAGTATTTT.

There are a few counts of this clonotype. The rearrangement uses TRBV6-6 and TRBJ1-1; 8 bases fit TRBD1. Germline assignment: CDR1 MNHNY and CDR2 SVGAGI (reference sequence). This CDR3 contains 16 residues. Trimming cost V 6 bases and J 1 base; bases outside gene matches: 10. CDR3 residues: CASSLRGRWRNTEAFF. In DNA, the CDR3 is TGTGCCAGCAGCCTCAGGGGGCGATGGAGGAACACTGAAGCTTTCTTT.

This chain joins TRBV7-2 and TRBJ2-3; 10 bases are shared with TRBD2. This CDR3 has 15 residues. The germline V gene encodes CDR1 SGHTA and CDR2 FQGNSA. Losses at the gene ends were 6 bases for V and 8 bases for J; bases not matched to a gene: 11. The CDR3 loop is CASSPPTLAGRTQYF. The CDR3, as DNA: TGTGCCAGCAGTCCACCCACACTAGCGGGGCGTACGCAGTATTTT.

In DNA form, the CDR3 reads TGTGCCAGCAGTTTTACCGCGGGGTACACTGAAGCTTTCTTT. Translation: CASSFTAGYTEAFF. The chain carries TRBV12-3 or TRBV12-4 and TRBJ1-1; the D is unclear. The length of the CDR3 is 14 residues. V was cut by 3 bases and J by 3 bases, with 11 bases left in between.

The CDR3, as DNA: TGCAGCGTTGATGTAGCCTCCTATGGCTACACCTTC. This gives the protein CSVDVASYGYTF. The genes are TRBV29-1 and TRBJ1-2; D is undetermined. Germline V lookup: CDR1 SQVTM, CDR2 ANQGSEA. V was trimmed by 3 bases and J by 4 bases, leaving 9 bases between them. This CDR3 has 12 amino acids.